Below, one T cell receptor (beta chain) is given with its context. The target antigen is unknown. This entry comes from a study of Ad26.COV2.S vaccination and SARS-CoV-2 variants. Notes on the study in general: Placebo and vaccine recipients had non-spike TCR breadth that was similar. The placebo group had lower spike-specific TCR breadth than the vaccine recipients did. Possibly, TCR breadth and depth analyses underestimated total T cell responses.

TCRdb's table, derived via immunoSEQ multiplex PCR, lists solely in-frame clones and lacks some. The sample holds more than 85,000 clones, 80% seen once. Germline-derived CDR1 and CDR2 are SGDLS and YYNGEE. Trimming pared 4 bases from V and 3 bases from J, leaving 15 bases between. This CDR3 has 15 amino acids. This TCR came from a human donor who had recovered from COVID-19. Here the sequenced sample was peripheral blood, taken after recovery from COVID-19. V gene TRBV9 combines with J gene TRBJ2-3; the D call may be TRBD1 or TRBD2 (6 bases each). This chain's CDR3 is CASSPVGGATDTQYF. CDR3 DNA: TGTGCCAGCAGCCCAGTGGGGGGCGCGACAGATACGCAGTATTTT.